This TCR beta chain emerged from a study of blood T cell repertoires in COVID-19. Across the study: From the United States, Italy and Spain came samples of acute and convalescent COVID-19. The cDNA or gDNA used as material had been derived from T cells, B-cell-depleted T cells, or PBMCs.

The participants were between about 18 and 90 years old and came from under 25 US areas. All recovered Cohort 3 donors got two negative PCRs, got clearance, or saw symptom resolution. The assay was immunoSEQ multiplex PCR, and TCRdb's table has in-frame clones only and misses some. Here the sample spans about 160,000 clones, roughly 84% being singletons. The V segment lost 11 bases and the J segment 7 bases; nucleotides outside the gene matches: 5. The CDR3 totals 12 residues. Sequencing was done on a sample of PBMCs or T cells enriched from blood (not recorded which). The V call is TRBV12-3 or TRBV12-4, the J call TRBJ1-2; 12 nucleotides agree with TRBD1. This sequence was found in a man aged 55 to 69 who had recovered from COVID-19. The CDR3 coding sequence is TGTGCCTCGGAGGGACAGGGGGCTGGCTACACCTTC. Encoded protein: CASEGQGAGYTF.